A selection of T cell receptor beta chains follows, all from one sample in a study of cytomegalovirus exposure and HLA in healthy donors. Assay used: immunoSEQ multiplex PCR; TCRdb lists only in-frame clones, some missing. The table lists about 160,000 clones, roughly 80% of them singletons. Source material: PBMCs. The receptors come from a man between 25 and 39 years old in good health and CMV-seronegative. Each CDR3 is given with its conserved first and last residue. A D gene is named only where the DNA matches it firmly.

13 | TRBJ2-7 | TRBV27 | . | CATRAGKPYEQYF
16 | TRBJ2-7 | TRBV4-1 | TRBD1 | CASSQDWTGEGHEQYF
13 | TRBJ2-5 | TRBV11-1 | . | CASSQTGQETQYF
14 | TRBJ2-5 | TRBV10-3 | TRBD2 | CAISGTSGQETQYF
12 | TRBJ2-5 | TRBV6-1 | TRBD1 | CATRGGMETQYF
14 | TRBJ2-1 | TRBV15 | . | CATSRRGLEDEQFF
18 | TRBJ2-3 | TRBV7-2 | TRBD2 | CASSLFGRLAGSTDTQYF
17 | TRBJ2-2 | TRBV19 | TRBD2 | CASSPRAGGMNTGELFF
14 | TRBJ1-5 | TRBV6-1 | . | CAGRKTSGDQPQHF
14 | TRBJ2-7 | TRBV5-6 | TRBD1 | CASSQPRDRAEQYF
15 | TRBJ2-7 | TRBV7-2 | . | CASSLVAGATYEQYF
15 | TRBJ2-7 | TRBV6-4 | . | CASSGRTTQDDEQYF
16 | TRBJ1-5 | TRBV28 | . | CASTRGLGNGNQPQHF
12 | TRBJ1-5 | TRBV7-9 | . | CAITEGNQPQHF
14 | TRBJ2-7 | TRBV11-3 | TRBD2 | CASSQSGRMDEQYF
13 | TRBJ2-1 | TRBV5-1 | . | CASSSPLYNEQFF
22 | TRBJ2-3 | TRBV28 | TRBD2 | CASSFPPPGRGTHQDSTDTQYF
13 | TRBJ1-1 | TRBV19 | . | CATIDSVLTEAFF
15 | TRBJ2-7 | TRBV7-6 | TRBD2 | CASSLRGTSAYEQYF
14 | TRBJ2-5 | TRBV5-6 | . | CASSLPRVGETQYF
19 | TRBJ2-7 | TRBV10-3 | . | CAISEPSRAGLPNIYEQYF
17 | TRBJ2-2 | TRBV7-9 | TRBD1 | CASSPGQGALTTGELFF
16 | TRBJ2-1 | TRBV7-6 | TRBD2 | CASSLVSLAVDNEQFF
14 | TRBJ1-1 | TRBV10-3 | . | CAISLAGEDTEAFF
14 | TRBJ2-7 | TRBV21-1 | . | CASSKTEGAYEQYF
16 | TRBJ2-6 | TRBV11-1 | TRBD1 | CASRQGGKSGANVLTF
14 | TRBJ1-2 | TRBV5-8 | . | CASSLRWAVNGYTF
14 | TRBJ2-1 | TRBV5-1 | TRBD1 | CASSQGQGQSEQFF
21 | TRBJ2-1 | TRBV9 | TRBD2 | CASSGYGMTSGRAPNLNEQFF
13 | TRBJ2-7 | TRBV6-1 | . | CASEAGILYEQYF
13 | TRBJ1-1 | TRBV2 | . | CASRGGSYSEAFF
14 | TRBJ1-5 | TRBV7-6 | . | CASSPTQGNQPQHF
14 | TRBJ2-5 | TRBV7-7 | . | CASSARGEGETQYF
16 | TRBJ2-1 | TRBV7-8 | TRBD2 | CASSLVGGSVGNEQFF
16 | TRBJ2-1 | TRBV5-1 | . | CASSLGGGSSYNEQFF
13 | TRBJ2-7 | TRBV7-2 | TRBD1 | CASSKNRGYEQYF
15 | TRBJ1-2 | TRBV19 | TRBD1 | CASSIGGTGGFGYTF
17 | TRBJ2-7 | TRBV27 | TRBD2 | CASSRRTSGKGPYEQYF
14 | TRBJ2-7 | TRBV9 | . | CASSVSTSSYEQYF
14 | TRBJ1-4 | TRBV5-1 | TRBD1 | CASSLTGENEKLFF
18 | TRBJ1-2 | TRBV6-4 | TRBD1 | CASRPRPGTGASNYGYTF
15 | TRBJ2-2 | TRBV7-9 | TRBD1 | CASSRRPTGTGELFF
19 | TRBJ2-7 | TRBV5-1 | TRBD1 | CASSLGDRGEGILAYEQYF
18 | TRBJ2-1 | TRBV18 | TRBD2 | CASSPLASGGAVYNEQFF
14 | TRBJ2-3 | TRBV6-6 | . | CASSYSFRPDTQYF
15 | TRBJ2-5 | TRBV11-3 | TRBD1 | CASSAGTAIQETQYF
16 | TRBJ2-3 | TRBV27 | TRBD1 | CASSPIGDRRTDTQYF
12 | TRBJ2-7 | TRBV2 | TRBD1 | CASSGDSYEQYF
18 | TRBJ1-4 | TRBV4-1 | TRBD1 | CASSQAPLQGWANEKLFF
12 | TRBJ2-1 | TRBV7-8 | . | CASSFYRDEQFF
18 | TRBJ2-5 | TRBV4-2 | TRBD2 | CASSLSSRLAGSQETQYF